This T cell receptor (beta chain) was recovered during a study of beta chain features in type 1 diabetes. Study conclusions and caveats: VDJ junctions from type 1 diabetes patients carried fewer insertions and larger deletions. Cells carrying high TCR expression could end up over-represented when cDNA is sequenced. TCRB CDR3s were moderately but significantly shorter in Type 1 diabetes patients in all four CD4+ subsets.

Trimming shortened V by 3 bases and J by 5 bases, and 13 bases separated the two germline ends. This CDR3 has 14 amino acids. Per the germline V gene, CDR1 is KGHSH and CDR2 is LQKENI. With regard to this clone: Its antigen remains unidentified.

Since all of the isolated RNA was reverse transcribed, expressed TCRB transcripts were what got sequenced. There were 3.4 million or so reads on average in the naive, central memory and regulatory T cell samples. Repertoires were generated with immunoSEQ multiplex PCR, while TCRdb's copy carries only in-frame clones and drops some. The table shows more than 100,000 clones, with 28% occurring only once. The chain joins TRBV18 to TRBJ1-1; D unresolved. Sequencing was carried out using central memory CD4+ T cells from blood. This receptor was taken from a woman aged 18-29 years with type 1 diabetes. The DNA of the CDR3 is TGTGCCAGCTCACCGAAGTCGAGGAAAACTGAAGCTTTCTTT. This gives the protein CASSPKSRKTEAFF.